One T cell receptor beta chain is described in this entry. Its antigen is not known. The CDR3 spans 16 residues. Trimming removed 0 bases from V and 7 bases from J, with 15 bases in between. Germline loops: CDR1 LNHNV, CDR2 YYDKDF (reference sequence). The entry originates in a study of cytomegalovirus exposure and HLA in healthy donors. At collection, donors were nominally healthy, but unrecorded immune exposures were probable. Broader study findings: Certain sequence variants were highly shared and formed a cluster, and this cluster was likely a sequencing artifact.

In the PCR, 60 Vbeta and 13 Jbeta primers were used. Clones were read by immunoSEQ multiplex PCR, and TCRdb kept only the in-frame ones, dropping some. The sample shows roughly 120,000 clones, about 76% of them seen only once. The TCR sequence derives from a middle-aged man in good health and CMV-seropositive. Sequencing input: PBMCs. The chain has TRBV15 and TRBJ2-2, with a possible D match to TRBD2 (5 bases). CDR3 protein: CATSREDSLRGGELFF. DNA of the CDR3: TGTGCCACCAGCAGAGAAGACTCCCTCCGGGGCGGGGAGCTGTTTTTT.